Presented here are 29 T cell receptor beta chains from one specimen sequenced in a study of early T cells in non-severe SARS-CoV-2 infection. TCRdb analysed the 5' RACE reads with MiXCR anew, one entry per CDR3 protein. Seen here are nearly 45,000 distinct CDR3 sequences, approximately 10% observed once, and the top ten hold around a fifth. The material sequenced was whole blood. The receptor source for this set is an adult who was a healthcare worker with PCR-confirmed SARS-CoV-2 infection or an uninfected control (not recorded which).

This clonotype has ten or more counts. J is TRBJ2-1 and V is TRBV12-3 or TRBV12-4, with TRBD2 identical over 10 bases. This CDR3 region has 16 residues. J gave up 10 bases and V 6 bases, and 15 bases lay outside the gene matches. The CDR3 bases are TGTGCCAGCAGCCCTTTTGCGGGTCTAGCGGGAGACGAGCAGTTCTTC. Translated: CASSPFAGLAGDEQFF.

This clonotype was observed at least ten times. The rearrangement links TRBV5-6 to TRBJ1-3; a possible D gene is TRBD1 (5 bases). The germline CDR1 and CDR2 sequences are SGHDT and YYEEEE. CDR3 size: 13 residues. With 4 bases removed from V and 9 bases from J, the gap between germline ends came to 14 bases. CDR3 nucleotides: TGTGCCAGCAGCCCCGGGACTGGTAGCACCATATATTTT. The encoded protein is CASSPGTGSTIYF.

This clonotype was seen more than once but under ten times. J is TRBJ2-6 and V is TRBV9; D may be TRBD1 or TRBD2 (6 bases each). The length of the CDR3 is 17 residues. The V gene's germline CDR1 is SGDLS and CDR2 YYNGEE. With 2 bases removed from V and 2 bases from J, the gap between germline ends came to 14 bases. The CDR3 reads CASSVEGRGAGANVLTF. Written as DNA, the CDR3 is TGTGCCAGCAGCGTGGAGGGCAGGGGCGCTGGGGCCAACGTCCTGACTTTC.

Many counts were recorded for this clonotype. The chain is built from TRBV3-1 and TRBJ2-1, with 15 bases that match TRBD2. The CDR3 is 16 residues long. Germline loops: CDR1 LGHDT, CDR2 YNNKEL (reference sequence). The J segment lost 5 bases and the V segment lost 4 bases, leaving 3 bases of the junction unmatched. As DNA, the CDR3 is TGTGCCAGCAGCCGATGGACTAGCGGGAGGGACAATGAGCAGTTCTTC. Its protein product is CASSRWTSGRDNEQFF.

This clonotype was found many times. This chain connects TRBV6-2 or TRBV6-3 to TRBJ2-1; 9 bases map to TRBD2. The CDR3 is 16 amino acids. Per germline, CDR1 MNHEY and CDR2 SVGEGT. V shed 0 bases, J shed 5 bases, and the junction held 5 bases outside the gene matches. The DNA for the CDR3 is TGTGCCAGCAGTTACTCGATAGCGGGAGTGAACAATGAGCAGTTCTTC. Its translation: CASSYSIAGVNNEQFF.

This clonotype has ten or more counts. The chain links TRBV5-6 to TRBJ1-5; 7 nucleotides align to TRBD1. V shed 3 bases, J shed 6 bases, and the junction held 6 bases outside the gene matches. CDR1 is SGHDT and CDR2 is YYEEEE in the germline V gene. This CDR3 comprises 14 residues. The CDR3 nucleotides are TGTGCCAGCAGCTGGGGACAGTACGGTCAGCCCCAGCATTTT. Protein: CASSWGQYGQPQHF.

The chain is built from TRBV3-1 and TRBJ2-5; 8 bases map to TRBD2. Germline assignment: CDR1 LGHDT and CDR2 YNNKEL (reference sequence). Trimming cost V 1 base and J 3 bases; bases outside gene matches: 4. The CDR3 runs 15 residues. The CDR3 DNA reads TGTGCCAGCAGCCAAGTTACGGGAGGGAAAGAGACCCAGTACTTC. Its protein product is CASSQVTGGKETQYF.

This rearrangement joins TRBV10-3 to TRBJ1-2; D remains unclear. This CDR3 region has 12 residues. V lost 10 bases and J 8 bases, leaving 17 bases between the germline ends. Germline assignment: CDR1 ENHRY and CDR2 SYGVKD. Here the CDR3 reads CATYLEVWGYTF. DNA of the CDR3: TGTGCCACCTATTTAGAGGTCTGGGGCTACACCTTC.

There are many counts of this clonotype. A junction boundary mismatches the germline segment, possibly from a read error. This chain joins TRBV2 and TRBJ2-5; D unresolved. Germline loops: CDR1 SNHLY, CDR2 FYNNEI. The CDR3 is made up of 13 amino acids. The CDR3 bases are TGTGCCAGCACTTCCTATTCAAGAGAGTCCCAGTACTTC. Its translation is CASTSYSRESQYF.

The chain is built from TRBV7-9 and TRBJ2-2, with 9 positions matching TRBD2. CDR1 and CDR2 (germline): SEHNR, FQNEAQ (reference sequence). V lost 4 bases and J lost 1; bases outside the gene matches: 4. CDR3 length equals 16 residues. The CDR3: CASSSVAGENTGELFF. The CDR3 DNA reads TGTGCCAGCAGCTCGGTAGCGGGAGAGAACACCGGGGAGCTGTTTTTT.

Turning to this clonotype: A read error may explain this, as a much larger clone is one base away. This chain connects TRBV28 to TRBJ1-2; no definite D call. The CDR3 covers 14 residues. Germline CDR1 MDHEN, CDR2 SYDVKM. Trimming took off 7 bases at V and 4 bases at J, with 16 bases between the two ends. Written as DNA, the CDR3 is TGTGCCAGCATCCAAACGGGGTTGCTCTATGGCTACACCTTC. Protein sequence: CASIQTGLLYGYTF.

This clonotype came up once. V gene TRBV29-1 combines with J gene TRBJ2-4; D is perhaps TRBD1 (6 bases). The germline V and J ends were trimmed by 7 bases and 1 base, with 14 bases remaining between them. The CDR3 runs to 14 residues. Germline CDR1 is SQVTM and CDR2 is ANQGSEA. CDR3 DNA sequence: TGCAGCGCCAAAACAGGGAGCGCCAAAAACATTCAGTACTTC. Protein product: CSAKTGSAKNIQYF.

Within the sample, this clonotype is medium-sized. The rearrangement uses TRBV5-5 and TRBJ2-3; D is perhaps TRBD2 (5 bases). Germline V gene data show CDR1 as SGHKS and CDR2 as YYEKEE (reference sequence). The V end lost 4 bases, the J end lost 5 bases, and 8 bases lay between the germline ends. The CDR3 is 12 amino acids. The CDR3 sequence is CASSKAVDTQYF. As DNA, the CDR3 is TGTGCCAGCAGCAAAGCGGTAGATACGCAGTATTTT.

Ten or more counts support this clonotype. The genes are TRBV7-6 and TRBJ2-7; 12 bases map to TRBD2. Germline loops: CDR1 SGHVS, CDR2 FNYEAQ. V trimming: 1 base; J trimming: 9 bases; junction bases outside the gene matches: 7. This CDR3 region has 15 residues. The DNA for the CDR3 is TGTGCCAGCAGCTTAGGAGGACTAGCGGGATTAAGGCAGTACTTC. Amino acids: CASSLGGLAGLRQYF.

This clonotype appeared a few times. The V gene is TRBV12-3 or TRBV12-4, the J gene TRBJ2-3; D possibly corresponds to TRBD1 (7 bases). The length of the CDR3 is 15 residues. The V end was cut by 8 bases, the J end by 4 bases, with 19 bases between. The CDR3 spells CASAVDQGGADTQYF. In DNA, the CDR3 is TGTGCCAGCGCAGTTGACCAGGGGGGCGCAGATACGCAGTATTTT.

This clonotype was detected a few times. The chain combines TRBV7-2 with TRBJ2-7; TRBD2 matches 11 bases. Germline assignment: CDR1 SGHTA and CDR2 FQGNSA. J lost 4 bases, V lost 4 bases, and 6 bases had no gene match. This CDR3 comprises 15 residues. The CDR3 spells CASSSTSGRGYEQYF. The CDR3 region has the DNA TGTGCCAGCAGCTCAACTAGCGGGAGAGGGTACGAGCAGTACTTC. Full variable domain (missing parts from reference TRBV7-2 and TRBJ2-7): GAGVSQSPSNKVTEKGKDVELRCDPISGHTALYWYRQSLGQGLEFLIYFQGNSAPDKSGLPSDRFSAERTGGSVSTLTIQRTQQEDSAVYLCASSSTSGRGYEQYFGPGTRLTVT.

V is TRBV29-1 and J is TRBJ2-1; 10 bases line up with TRBD2. J lost 10 bases, V lost 4 bases, and 1 base had no gene match. Germline V lookup: CDR1 SQVTM, CDR2 ANQGSEA. The CDR3 spans 11 residues. CDR3 sequence (DNA): TGCAGCGTTGGGACTAGCGGAGAGCAGTTCTTC. Protein sequence: CSVGTSGEQFF.

In this sample, this clonotype turned up many times. The chain couples TRBV9 to TRBJ2-5, with D possibly being TRBD2 (6 bases). Trimming took 4 bases from V and 2 from J, leaving 21 bases between them. Germline CDR1 reads SGDLS; CDR2 reads YYNGEE. The CDR3 sequence is 17 residues long. The CDR3 here is CASSSGWGGILQETQYF. In DNA form, the CDR3 reads TGTGCCAGCAGCTCGGGGTGGGGCGGGATCCTACAAGAGACCCAGTACTTC.

Ten or more counts support this clonotype. This rearrangement joins TRBV7-2 to TRBJ2-5; D is undetermined. Per the germline V gene, CDR1 is SGHTA and CDR2 is FQGNSA. The CDR3 loop spans 15 amino acids. V lost 5 bases and J 5 bases, leaving 18 bases between the germline ends. Here the CDR3 reads CASSISSGPEETQYF. The CDR3 region has the DNA TGTGCCAGCAGCATATCGTCAGGACCAGAGGAGACCCAGTACTTC.

This clonotype was seen ten or more times. This chain uses TRBV4-2 with TRBJ1-5; D unresolved. Germline V CDR1 and CDR2: LGHNA, YNFKEQ. The length of the CDR3 is 15 residues. V lost 3 bases, J lost 0 bases, and 9 bases lay in between. CDR3 nucleotides: TGTGCCAGCAGCCAGGACGGGAATAGCAATCAGCCCCAGCATTTT. Amino acid sequence: CASSQDGNSNQPQHF.

This clonotype was detected only a few times. The gene calls are TRBV28 and TRBJ2-5; D unclear. The CDR3 contains 10 residues. Trimming removed 6 bases from V and 6 bases from J, with 5 bases in between. Germline V gene lookup returns CDR1 MDHEN and CDR2 SYDVKM. CDR3 residues: CASSPKTQYF. The CDR3 DNA reads as TGTGCCAGCAGCCCAAAGACCCAGTACTTC.

This clonotype was seen ten or more times. The chain has TRBV20-1 and TRBJ2-5, with 8 bases aligning to TRBD1. The V gene's germline CDR1 is DFQATT and CDR2 SNEGSKA (reference sequence). The CDR3 is 12 amino acids. The ends lost 5 bases at V and 7 bases at J; junction bases unmatched: 6. In nucleotides, the CDR3 is TGCAGTGCTCAGGGACAGGCCACGACCCAGTACTTC. It translates to CSAQGQATTQYF.

This chain joins TRBV11-2 and TRBJ2-1; TRBD1 matches 9 bases. Trimming took 1 base from V and 8 from J; bases not matched to a gene: 3. The CDR3 spans 14 residues. Germline V lookup: CDR1 SGHAT, CDR2 FQNNGV. CDR3 in amino acids: CASSLGTGDDEQFF. The DNA for the CDR3 is TGTGCCAGCAGCTTAGGGACAGGGGACGATGAGCAGTTCTTC.

This clonotype was recorded at least ten times. The chain uses TRBV7-9 and TRBJ1-2; D gene unclear. The V end lost 5 bases, the J end lost 8 bases, and 12 bases lay between the germline ends. The CDR3 is made up of 12 amino acids. Germline V gene sequence: CDR1 SEHNR, CDR2 FQNEAQ (reference sequence). CDR3 in DNA: TGTGCCAGCAGCCTACCCGAGACAGGCTACACCTTC. Amino acid sequence: CASSLPETGYTF. The entire variable domain, with the rest obtained from reference TRBV7-9 and TRBJ1-2, is as follows: DTGVSQNPRHKITKRGQNVTFRCDPISEHNRLYWYRQTLGQGPEFLTYFQNEAQLEKSRLLSDRFSAERPKGSFSTLEIQRTEQGDSAMYLCASSLPETGYTFGSGTRLTVV.

The sample holds many counts of this clonotype. The V and J genes are TRBV19 and TRBJ2-1; 11 nucleotides align to TRBD2. The CDR3 extends over 16 amino acids. Germline V gene sequence: CDR1 LNHDA, CDR2 SQIVND (reference sequence). The J segment lost 6 bases and the V segment lost 3 bases, leaving 7 bases of the junction unmatched. CDR3 coding DNA: TGTGCCAGTAGTATCAGCCTTAGCGGGAGGGCCAATGAGCAGTTCTTC. This encodes CASSISLSGRANEQFF.

In the case of this clonotype: An end of the junction does not agree with germline; a read error may underlie this. CDR3 residues: CASSPVAKTGELFF. Written as DNA, the CDR3 is TGTGCCAGCAGCCCGGTAGCGAAAACCGGGGAGCTGTTTTTT. The chain joins TRBV7-3 to TRBJ2-2, with TRBD2 as a possible D gene (5 bases). The length of the CDR3 is 14 residues. Per germline, CDR1 SGHTA and CDR2 FQGTGA.

This clonotype came up many times. The chain joins TRBV11-2 to TRBJ2-5, with 8 bases lining up with TRBD2. V gave up 0 bases and J gave up 5 bases; unmatched junction bases: 17. The V gene's germline CDR1 is SGHAT and CDR2 FQNNGV. This CDR3 is 19 amino acids long. The CDR3 bases are TGTGCCAGCAGCTTAGAAGACGGACTAGCAGCAGGAGCGGAGGAGACCCAGTACTTC. Translation: CASSLEDGLAAGAEETQYF.

This sequence joins TRBV20-1 and TRBJ2-1, with 15 bases that match TRBD2. CDR3 length: 17 amino acids. The trim removed 3 bases at V and 4 bases at J, leaving 7 bases unmatched. Germline-derived CDR1 and CDR2 are DFQATT and SNEGSKA (reference sequence). The CDR3 bases are TGCAGTGCTAGCCTAGCCGGGACTAGCGGGGGGTACAATGAGCAGTTCTTC. Translated: CSASLAGTSGGYNEQFF.

This clonotype is categorized as medium-sized. The rearrangement links TRBV7-9 to TRBJ2-1; a possible D gene is TRBD1 (5 bases). In germline, CDR1 is SEHNR, CDR2 FQNEAQ (reference sequence). The germline V and J ends were trimmed by 5 bases and 12 bases, with 11 bases remaining between them. The CDR3 consists of 11 residues. The CDR3 sequence is CASSLGHWQFF. The CDR3 region has the DNA TGTGCCAGCAGCCTAGGACACTGGCAGTTCTTC.